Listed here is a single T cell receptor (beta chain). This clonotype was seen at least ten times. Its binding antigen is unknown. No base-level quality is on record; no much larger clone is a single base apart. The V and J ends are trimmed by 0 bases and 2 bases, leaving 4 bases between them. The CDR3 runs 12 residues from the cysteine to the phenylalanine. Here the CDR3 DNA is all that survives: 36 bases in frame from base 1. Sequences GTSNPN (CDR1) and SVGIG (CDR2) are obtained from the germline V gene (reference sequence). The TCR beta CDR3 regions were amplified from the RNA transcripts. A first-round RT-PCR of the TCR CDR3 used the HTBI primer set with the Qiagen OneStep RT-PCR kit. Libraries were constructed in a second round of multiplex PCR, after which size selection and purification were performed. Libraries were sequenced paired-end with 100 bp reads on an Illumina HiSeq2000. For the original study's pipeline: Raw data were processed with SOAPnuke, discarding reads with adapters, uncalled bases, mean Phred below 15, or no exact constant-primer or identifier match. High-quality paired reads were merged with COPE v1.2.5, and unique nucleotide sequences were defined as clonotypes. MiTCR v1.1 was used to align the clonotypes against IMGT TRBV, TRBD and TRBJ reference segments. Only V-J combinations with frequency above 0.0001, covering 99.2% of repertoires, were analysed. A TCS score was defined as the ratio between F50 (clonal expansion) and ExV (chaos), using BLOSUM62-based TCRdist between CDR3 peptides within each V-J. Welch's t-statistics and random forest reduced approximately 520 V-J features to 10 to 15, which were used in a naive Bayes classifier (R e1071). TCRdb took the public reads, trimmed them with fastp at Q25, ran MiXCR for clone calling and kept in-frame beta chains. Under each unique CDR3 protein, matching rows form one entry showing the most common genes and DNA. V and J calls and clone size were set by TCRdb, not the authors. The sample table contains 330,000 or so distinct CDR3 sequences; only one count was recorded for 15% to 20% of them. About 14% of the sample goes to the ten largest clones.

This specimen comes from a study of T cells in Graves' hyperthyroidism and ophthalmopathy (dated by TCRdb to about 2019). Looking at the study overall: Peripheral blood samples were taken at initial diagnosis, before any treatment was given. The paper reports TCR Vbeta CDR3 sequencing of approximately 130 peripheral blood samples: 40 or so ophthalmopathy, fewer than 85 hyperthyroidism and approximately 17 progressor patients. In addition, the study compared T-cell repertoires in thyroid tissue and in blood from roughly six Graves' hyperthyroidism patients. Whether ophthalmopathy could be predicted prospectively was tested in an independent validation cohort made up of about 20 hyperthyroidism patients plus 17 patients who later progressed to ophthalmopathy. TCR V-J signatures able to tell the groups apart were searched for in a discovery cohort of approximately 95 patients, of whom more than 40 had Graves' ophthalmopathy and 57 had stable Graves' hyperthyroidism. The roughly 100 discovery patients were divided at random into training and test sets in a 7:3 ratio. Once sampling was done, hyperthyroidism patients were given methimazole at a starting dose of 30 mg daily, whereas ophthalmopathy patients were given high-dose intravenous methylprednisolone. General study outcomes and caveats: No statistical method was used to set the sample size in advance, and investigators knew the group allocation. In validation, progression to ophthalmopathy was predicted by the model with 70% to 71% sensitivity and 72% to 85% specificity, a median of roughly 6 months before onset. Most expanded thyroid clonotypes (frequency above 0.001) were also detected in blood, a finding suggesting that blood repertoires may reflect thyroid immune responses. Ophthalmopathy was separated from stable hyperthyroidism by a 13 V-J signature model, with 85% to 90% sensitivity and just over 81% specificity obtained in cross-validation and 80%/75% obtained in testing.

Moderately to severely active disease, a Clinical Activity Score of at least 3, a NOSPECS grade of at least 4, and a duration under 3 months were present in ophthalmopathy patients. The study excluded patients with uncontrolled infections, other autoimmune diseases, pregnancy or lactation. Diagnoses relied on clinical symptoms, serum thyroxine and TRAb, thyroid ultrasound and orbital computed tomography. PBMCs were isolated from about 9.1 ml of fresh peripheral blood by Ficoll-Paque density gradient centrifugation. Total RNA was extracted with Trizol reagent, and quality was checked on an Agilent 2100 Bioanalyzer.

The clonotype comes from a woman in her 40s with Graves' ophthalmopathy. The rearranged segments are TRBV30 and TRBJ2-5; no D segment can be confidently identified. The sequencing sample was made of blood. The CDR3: CAWSVNQETQYF. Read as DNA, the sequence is TGTGCCTGGAGTGTAAATCAAGAGACCCAGTACTTC.